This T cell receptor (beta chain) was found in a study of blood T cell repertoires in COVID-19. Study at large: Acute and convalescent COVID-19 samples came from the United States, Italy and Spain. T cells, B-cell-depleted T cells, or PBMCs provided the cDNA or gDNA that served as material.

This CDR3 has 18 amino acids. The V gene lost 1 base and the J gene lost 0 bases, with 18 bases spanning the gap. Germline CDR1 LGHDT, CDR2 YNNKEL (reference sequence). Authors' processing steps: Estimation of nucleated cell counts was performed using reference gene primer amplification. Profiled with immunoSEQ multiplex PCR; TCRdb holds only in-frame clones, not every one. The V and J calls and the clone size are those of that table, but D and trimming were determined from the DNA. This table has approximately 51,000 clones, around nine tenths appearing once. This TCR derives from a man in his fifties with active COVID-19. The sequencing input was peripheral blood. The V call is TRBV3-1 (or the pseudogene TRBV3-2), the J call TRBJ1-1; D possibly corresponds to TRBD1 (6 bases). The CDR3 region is CASSQVITGNAMNTEAFF. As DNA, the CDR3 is TGTGCCAGCAGCCAAGTGATTACAGGGAATGCTATGAACACTGAAGCTTTCTTT.